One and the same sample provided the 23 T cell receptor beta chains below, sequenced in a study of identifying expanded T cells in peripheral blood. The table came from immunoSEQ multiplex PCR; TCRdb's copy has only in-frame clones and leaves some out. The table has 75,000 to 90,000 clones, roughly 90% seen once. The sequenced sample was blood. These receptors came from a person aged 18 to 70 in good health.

The CDR3 protein is CASSLASGNEQFF. The CDR3 DNA sequence: TGTGCCAGCAGCTTAGCTTCCGGGAATGAGCAGTTCTTC. This rearrangement joins TRBV7-9 to TRBJ2-1; D unclear. CDR1 is SEHNR and CDR2 is FQNEAQ in the germline V gene (reference sequence). V was shortened by 0 bases and J by 7 bases, with 7 bases between the two germline ends. CDR3 length equals 13 residues. Using reference TRBV7-9 and TRBJ2-1 for the parts outside the CDR3, the full variable domain is DTGVSQNPRHKITKRGQNVTFRCDPISEHNRLYWYRQTLGQGPEFLTYFQNEAQLEKSRLLSDRFSAERPKGSFSTLEIQRTEQGDSAMYLCASSLASGNEQFFGPGTRLTVL.

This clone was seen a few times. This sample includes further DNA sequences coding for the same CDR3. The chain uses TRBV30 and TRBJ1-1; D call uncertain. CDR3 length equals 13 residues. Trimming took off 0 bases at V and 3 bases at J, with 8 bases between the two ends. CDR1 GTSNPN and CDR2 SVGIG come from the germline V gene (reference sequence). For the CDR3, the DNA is TGTGCCTGGAGTGTAAGCCAAGACACTGAAGCTTTCTTT. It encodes CAWSVSQDTEAFF.

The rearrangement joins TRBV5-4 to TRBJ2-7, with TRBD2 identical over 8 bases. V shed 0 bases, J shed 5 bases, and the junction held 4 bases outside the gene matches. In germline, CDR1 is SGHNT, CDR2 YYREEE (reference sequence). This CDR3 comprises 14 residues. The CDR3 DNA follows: TGTGCCAGCAGCTTGGTTAGCGGGAAGCACGAGCAGTACTTC. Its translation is CASSLVSGKHEQYF.

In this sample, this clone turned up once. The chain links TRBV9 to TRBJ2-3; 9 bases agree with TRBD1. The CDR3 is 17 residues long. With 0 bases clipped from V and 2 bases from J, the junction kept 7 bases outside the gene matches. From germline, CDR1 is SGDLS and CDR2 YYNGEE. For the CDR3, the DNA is TGTGCCAGCAGCGTAGTGGGACAGGGTCCTTTCACAGATACGCAGTATTTT. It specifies CASSVVGQGPFTDTQYF.

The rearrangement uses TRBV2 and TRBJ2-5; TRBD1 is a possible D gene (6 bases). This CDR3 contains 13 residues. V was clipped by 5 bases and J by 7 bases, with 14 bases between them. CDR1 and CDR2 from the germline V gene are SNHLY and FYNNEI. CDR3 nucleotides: TGTGCCAGCAGTAGGGACAAGACAGGGACCCAGTACTTC. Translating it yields CASSRDKTGTQYF. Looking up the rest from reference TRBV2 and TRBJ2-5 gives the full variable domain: EPEVTQTPSHQVTQMGQEVILRCVPISNHLYFYWYRQILGQKVEFLVSFYNNEISEKSEIFDDQFSVERPDGSNFTLKIRSTKLEDSAMYFCASSRDKTGTQYFGPGTRLLVL.

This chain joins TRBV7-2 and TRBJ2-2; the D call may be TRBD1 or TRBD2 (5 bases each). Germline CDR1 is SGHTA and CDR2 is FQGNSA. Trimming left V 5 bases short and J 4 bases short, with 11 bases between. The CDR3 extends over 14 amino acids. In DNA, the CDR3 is TGTGCCAGCAGCCTGGCAGGGAGCACCGGGGAGCTGTTTTTT. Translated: CASSLAGSTGELFF.

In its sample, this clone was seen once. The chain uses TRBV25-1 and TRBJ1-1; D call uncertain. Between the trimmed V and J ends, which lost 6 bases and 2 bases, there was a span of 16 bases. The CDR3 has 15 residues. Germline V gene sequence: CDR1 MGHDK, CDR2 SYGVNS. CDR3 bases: TGTGCCAGCAGGGCCTCCTCGCAGGTAAACACTGAAGCTTTCTTT. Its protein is CASRASSQVNTEAFF.

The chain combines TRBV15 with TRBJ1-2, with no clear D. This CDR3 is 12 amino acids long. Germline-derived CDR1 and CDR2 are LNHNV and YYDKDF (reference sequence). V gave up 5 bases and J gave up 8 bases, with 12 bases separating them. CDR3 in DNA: TGTGCCACCAGCGTCGATAGGAGAGGCTACACCTTC. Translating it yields CATSVDRRGYTF.

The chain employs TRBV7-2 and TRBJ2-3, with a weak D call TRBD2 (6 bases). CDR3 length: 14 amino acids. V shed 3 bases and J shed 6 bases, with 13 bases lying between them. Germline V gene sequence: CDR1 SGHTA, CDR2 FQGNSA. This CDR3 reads CASSFVAVGDTQYF. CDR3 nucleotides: TGTGCCAGCAGCTTTGTAGCGGTGGGGGATACGCAGTATTTT.

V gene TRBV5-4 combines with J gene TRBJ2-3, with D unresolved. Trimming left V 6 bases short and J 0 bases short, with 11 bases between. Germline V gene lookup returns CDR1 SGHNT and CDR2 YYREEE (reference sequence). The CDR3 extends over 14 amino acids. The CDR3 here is CASMGQASTDTQYF. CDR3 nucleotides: TGTGCCAGCATGGGCCAGGCTAGCACAGATACGCAGTATTTT.

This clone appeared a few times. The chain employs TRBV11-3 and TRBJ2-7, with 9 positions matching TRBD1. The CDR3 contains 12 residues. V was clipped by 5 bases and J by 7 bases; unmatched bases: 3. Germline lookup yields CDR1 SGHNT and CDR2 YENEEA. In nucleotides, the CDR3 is TGTGCCAGCAGCCGGACAGGGGAAGAGCAGTACTTC. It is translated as CASSRTGEEQYF. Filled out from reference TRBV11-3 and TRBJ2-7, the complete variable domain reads EAGVVQSPRYKIIEKKQPVAFWCNPISGHNTLYWYLQNLGQGPELLIRYENEEAVDDSQLPKDRFSAERLKGVDSTLKIQPAELGDSAVYLCASSRTGEEQYFGPGTRLTVT.

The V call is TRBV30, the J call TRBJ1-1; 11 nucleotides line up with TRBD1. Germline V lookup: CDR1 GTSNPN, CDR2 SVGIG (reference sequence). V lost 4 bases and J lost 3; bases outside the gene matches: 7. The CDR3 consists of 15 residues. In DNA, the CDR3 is TGTGCCTGGACCACAGGGGGACAGGGGGACACTGAAGCTTTCTTT. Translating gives CAWTTGGQGDTEAFF.

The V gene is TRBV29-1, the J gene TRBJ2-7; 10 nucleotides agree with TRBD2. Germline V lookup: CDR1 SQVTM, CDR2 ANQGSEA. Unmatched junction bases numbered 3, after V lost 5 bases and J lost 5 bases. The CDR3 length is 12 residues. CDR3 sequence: CSVRTSGHEQYF. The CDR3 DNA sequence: TGCAGCGTTAGGACTAGCGGACACGAGCAGTACTTC.

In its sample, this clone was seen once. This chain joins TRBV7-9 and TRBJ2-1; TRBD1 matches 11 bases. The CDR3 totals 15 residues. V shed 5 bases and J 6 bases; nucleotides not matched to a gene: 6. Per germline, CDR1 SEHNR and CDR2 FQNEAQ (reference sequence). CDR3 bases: TGTGCCAGCAGCCCCCCGGGGACAGGGGGCAATGAGCAGTTCTTC. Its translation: CASSPPGTGGNEQFF.

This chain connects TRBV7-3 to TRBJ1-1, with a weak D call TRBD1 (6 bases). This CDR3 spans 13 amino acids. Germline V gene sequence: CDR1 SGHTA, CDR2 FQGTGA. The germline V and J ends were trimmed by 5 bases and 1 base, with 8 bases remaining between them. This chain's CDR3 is CASSKQGNTEAFF. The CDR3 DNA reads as TGTGCCAGCAGCAAACAGGGGAACACTGAAGCTTTCTTT.

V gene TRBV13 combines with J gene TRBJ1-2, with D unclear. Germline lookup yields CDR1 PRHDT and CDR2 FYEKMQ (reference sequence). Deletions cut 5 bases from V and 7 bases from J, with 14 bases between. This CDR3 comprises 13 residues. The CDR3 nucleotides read TGTGCCAGCAGCCCCTTGGGGTTGAGTGGCTACACCTTC. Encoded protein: CASSPLGLSGYTF. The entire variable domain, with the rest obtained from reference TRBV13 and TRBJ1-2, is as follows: AAGVIQSPRHLIKEKRETATLKCYPIPRHDTVYWYQQGPGQDPQFLISFYEKMQSDKGSIPDRFSAQQFSDYHSELNMSSLELGDSALYFCASSPLGLSGYTFGSGTRLTVV.

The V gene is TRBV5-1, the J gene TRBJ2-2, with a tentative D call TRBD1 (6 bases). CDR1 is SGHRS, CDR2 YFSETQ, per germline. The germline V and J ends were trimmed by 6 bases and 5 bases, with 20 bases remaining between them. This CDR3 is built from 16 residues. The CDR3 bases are TGCGCCAGCACCTATGTGGGGGCCGTGGGGACCGGGGAGCTGTTTTTT. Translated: CASTYVGAVGTGELFF.

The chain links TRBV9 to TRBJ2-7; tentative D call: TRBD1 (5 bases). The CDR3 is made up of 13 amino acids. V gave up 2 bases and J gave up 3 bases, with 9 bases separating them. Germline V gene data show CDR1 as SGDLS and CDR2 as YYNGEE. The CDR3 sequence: CASSVADNYEQYF. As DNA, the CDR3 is TGTGCCAGCAGCGTGGCGGACAACTACGAGCAGTACTTC.

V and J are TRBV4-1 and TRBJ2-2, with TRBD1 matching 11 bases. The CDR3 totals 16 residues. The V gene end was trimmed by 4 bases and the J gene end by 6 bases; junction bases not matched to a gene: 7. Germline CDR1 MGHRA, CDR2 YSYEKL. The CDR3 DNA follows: TGCGCCAGCAGCCGGACAGGGGGCGTTGATGCCGGGGAGCTGTTTTTT. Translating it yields CASSRTGGVDAGELFF.

Here the CDR3 DNA reads TGTGCCAGCAGTCAACAACCCCCGGGACAGGATAACCTTAACTATGGCTACACCTTC. Protein product: CASSQQPPGQDNLNYGYTF. This rearrangement joins TRBV28 to TRBJ1-2; TRBD1 matches at 8 bases. The CDR3 sequence is 19 residues long. V shed 5 bases, J shed 1 base, and the junction held 18 bases outside the gene matches. Germline CDR1 is MDHEN and CDR2 is SYDVKM.

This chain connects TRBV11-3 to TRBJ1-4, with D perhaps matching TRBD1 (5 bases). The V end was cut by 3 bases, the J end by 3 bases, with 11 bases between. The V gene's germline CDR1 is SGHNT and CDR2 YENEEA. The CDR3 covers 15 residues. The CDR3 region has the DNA TGTGCCAGCAGCTTGAAGACGGGGGCTAATGAAAAACTGTTTTTT. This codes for CASSLKTGANEKLFF.

The CDR3 coding sequence is TGCGCCAGCAGCCAATCTCAAAGGGCCCTGGGACACCCGAGACGGGTAGGGGAGACCCAGTACTTC. Translation gives CASSQSQRALGHPRRVGETQYF. The rearrangement uses TRBV5-1 and TRBJ2-5; D possibly corresponds to TRBD1 (6 bases). The germline V gene encodes CDR1 SGHRS and CDR2 YFSETQ. The CDR3 covers 22 residues. Trimming left V 4 bases short and J 5 bases short, with 39 bases between.

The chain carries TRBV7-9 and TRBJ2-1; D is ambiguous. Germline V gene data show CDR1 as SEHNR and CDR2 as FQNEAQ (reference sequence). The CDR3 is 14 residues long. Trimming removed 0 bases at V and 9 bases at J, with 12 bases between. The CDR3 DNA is TGTGCCAGCAGCTTAGCGAGCCAGCAAGGTGAGCAGTTCTTC. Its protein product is CASSLASQQGEQFF.